This TCR beta chain came from a study of T cell repertoires in cytomegalovirus infection. Across the whole study: HLA-B-restricted CMV epitopes that are well studied, plus recently identified HLA-C-restricted ones, were used by the study. Through public TCR beta signatures, both CMV infection and matching HLA type were indicated.

TCRdb analysed the reads with MiXCR anew, one entry per CDR3 protein. The sample holds fewer than 1,000,000 distinct CDR3 sequences, around 30% seen once. The CDR3 covers 13 residues. Looked up from germline, CDR1 is ENHRY and CDR2 is SYGVKD. V lost 6 bases, J lost 0 bases, and 7 bases lay in between. General study findings and limits: Clonotype analysis showed dominance of the ex vivo response by HLA-C-restricted CMV-specific TCR beta clonotypes. Summed frequency of public TCR beta families distinguished CMV carriers with the relevant HLA.

With respect to this clonotype: What it binds is not known.

Sequences were derived from cultured CD8+ T cells from PBMCs, sampled from culture after CMV antigen stimulation. The clonotype comes from a human donor in good health (CMV status not recorded). Some clones in this sample may be carry-over from other donors' samples. This chain links TRBV10-3 with TRBJ2-3; D uncertain. The CDR3 DNA is TGTGCCATCAGCAAGACTAGCACAGATACGCAGTATTTT. The encoded protein is CAISKTSTDTQYF.